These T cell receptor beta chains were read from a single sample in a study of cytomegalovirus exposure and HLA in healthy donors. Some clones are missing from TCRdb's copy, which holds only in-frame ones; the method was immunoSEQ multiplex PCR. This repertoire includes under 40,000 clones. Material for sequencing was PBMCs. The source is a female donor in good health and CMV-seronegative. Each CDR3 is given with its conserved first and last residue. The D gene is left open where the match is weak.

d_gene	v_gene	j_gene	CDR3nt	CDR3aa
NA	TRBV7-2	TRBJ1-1	TGTGCCAGCAGCCCACTATTGGGGAACACTGAAGCTTTCTTT	CASSPLLGNTEAFF
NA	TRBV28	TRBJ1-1	TGTGCCAGCAGCCAAAACGGCGGCTCGAGGGAAGCTTTCTTT	CASSQNGGSREAFF
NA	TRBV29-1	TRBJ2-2	TGCAGCGCTCGGGGGCAGGGGGGAAACACCGGGGAGCTGTTTTTT	CSARGQGGNTGELFF
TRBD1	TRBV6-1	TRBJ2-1	TGTGCCAGCAATCCCGACAGGGGGTCAGACAATGAGCAGTTCTTC	CASNPDRGSDNEQFF
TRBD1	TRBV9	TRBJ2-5	TGTGCCAGCAGCAACAGGGGAAGCTTGGGGCGAGAGACCCAGTACTTC	CASSNRGSLGRETQYF
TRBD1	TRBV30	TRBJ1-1	TGTGCCTGGAGTACAATCGGACAGGGAAGCGTTGACACTGAAGCTTTCTTT	CAWSTIGQGSVDTEAFF
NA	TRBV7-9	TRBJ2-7	TGTGCCAGCAGCTTAGGGGGCGTAGCCTCCTACGAGCAGTACTTC	CASSLGGVASYEQYF
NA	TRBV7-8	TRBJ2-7	TGTGCCAGCAGCTTAGGGGGGGGGCTAACCTACGAGCAGTACTTC	CASSLGGGLTYEQYF
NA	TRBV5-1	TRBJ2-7	TGCGCCAGCAGCTTGGTGGACGGGACCTACGAGCAGTACTTC	CASSLVDGTYEQYF
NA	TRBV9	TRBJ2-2	TGTGCCAGCAGTTCGGGGAACACCGGGGAGCTGTTTTTT	CASSSGNTGELFF
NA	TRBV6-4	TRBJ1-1	TGTGCCAGCGGTCCAGAGTCGGGCACTGAAGCTTTCTTT	CASGPESGTEAFF
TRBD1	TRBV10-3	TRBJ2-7	TGTGCCATCAGTGAGGCGACAGGGGGCCCGCGGGAGCAGTACTTC	CAISEATGGPREQYF
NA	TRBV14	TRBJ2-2	TGTGCCAGCAGCCAAGGGACAGTCACCGGGGAGCTGTTTTTT	CASSQGTVTGELFF
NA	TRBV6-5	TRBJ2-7	TGTGCCAGCAGTCCGGGGGACGGTGCTACGCAGCAGTACTTC	CASSPGDGATQQYF
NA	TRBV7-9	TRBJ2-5	TGTGCCAGCAGCTTAGTTCGGGGGAAAGAGACCCAGTACTTC	CASSLVRGKETQYF
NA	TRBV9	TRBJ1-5	TGTGCCAGCAGCGTAGATTCCGGCAATCAGCCCCAGCATTTT	CASSVDSGNQPQHF
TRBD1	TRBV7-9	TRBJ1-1	TGTGCCAGCAGCGAGGGACAGGGGGCCGTGACTGAAGCTTTCTTT	CASSEGQGAVTEAFF